This T cell receptor (beta chain) was captured in a study of blood T cell repertoires in COVID-19. Looked up from germline, CDR1 is MRHNA and CDR2 is SNTAGT. This CDR3 has 17 residues. Germline trimming cut 6 bases from V and 4 bases from J; bases unmatched to any gene: 15. Profiled with immunoSEQ multiplex PCR; TCRdb holds only in-frame clones, not every one. This table holds 150,000 to 190,000 clones, approximately 80% found once. The sample consisted of peripheral blood. The chain links TRBV6-4 to TRBJ2-4; 7 bases fit TRBD1. This clonotype originated in a man aged 60 to 69 with acute or convalescent COVID-19. The CDR3 reads CASSLLYLRDRKNIQYF. Here the CDR3 DNA reads TGTGCCAGCAGCCTTCTATACCTCCGGGACAGAAAAAACATTCAGTACTTC.